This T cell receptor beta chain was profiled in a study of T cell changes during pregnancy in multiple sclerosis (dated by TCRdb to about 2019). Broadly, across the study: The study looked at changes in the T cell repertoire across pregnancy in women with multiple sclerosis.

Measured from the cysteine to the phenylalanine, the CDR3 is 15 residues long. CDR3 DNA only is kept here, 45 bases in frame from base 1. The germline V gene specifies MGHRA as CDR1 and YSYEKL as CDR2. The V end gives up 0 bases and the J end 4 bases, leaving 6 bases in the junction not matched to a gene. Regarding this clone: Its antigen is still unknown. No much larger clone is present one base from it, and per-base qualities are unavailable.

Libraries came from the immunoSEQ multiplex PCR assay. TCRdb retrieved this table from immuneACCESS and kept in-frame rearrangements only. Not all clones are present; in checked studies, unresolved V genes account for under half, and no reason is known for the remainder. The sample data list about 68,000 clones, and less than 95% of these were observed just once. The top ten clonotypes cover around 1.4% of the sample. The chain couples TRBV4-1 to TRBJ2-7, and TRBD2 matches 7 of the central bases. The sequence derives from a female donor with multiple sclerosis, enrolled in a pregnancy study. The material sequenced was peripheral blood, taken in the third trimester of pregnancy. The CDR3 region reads CASSQEREPWYEQYF. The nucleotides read TGCGCCAGCAGCCAAGAGCGGGAGCCTTGGTACGAGCAGTACTTC.